This TCR beta chain was identified in a study of CD4+ T cells in melanoma. Libraries were prepared by immunoSEQ multiplex PCR; TCRdb keeps only in-frame clonotypes and omits some of them. This table has more than 20,000 clones, roughly 80% appearing once. Between the trimmed V and J ends, which lost 5 bases and 5 bases, there was a span of 14 bases. Germline V CDR1 and CDR2: SGHVS, FNYEAQ. This CDR3 has 14 amino acids. The source material was cells from a culture (not recorded whether cultured in vitro). The chain links TRBV7-6 to TRBJ2-3; D is undetermined. This sequence originates from a human donor with melanoma. The DNA for the CDR3 is TGTGCCAGCAGCGTTTACGGCACCGGAGATACGCAGTATTTT. Its protein product is CASSVYGTGDTQYF.